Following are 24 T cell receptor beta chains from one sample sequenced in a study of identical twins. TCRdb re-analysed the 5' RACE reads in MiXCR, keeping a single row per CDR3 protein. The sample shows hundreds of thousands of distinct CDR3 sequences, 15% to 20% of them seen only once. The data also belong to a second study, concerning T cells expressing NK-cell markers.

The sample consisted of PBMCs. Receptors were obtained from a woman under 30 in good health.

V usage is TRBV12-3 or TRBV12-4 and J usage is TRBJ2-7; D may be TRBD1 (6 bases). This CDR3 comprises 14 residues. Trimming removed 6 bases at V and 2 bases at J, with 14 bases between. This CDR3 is CASRATGLTYEQYF. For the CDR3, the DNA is TGTGCCAGCAGGGCTACAGGGCTTACCTACGAGCAGTACTTC.

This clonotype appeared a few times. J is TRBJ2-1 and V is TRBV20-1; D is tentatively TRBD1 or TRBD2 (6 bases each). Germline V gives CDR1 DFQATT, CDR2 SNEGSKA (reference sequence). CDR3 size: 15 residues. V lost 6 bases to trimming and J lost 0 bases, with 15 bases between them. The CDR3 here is CSATKGGGSYNEQFF. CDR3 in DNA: TGCAGTGCCACAAAGGGGGGTGGCTCCTACAATGAGCAGTTCTTC.

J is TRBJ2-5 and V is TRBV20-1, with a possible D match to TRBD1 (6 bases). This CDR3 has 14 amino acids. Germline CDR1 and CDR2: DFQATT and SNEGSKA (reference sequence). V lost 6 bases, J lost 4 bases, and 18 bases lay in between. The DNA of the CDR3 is TGCAGTGCCCGAGGTCTTCAGGGGCGAGAGACCCAGTACTTC. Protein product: CSARGLQGRETQYF.

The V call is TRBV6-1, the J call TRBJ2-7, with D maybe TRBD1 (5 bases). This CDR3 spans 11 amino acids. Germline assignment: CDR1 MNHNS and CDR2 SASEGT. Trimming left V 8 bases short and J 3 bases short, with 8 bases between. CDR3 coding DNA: TGTGCCAGCTTTGACAGCTACGAGCAGTACTTC. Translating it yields CASFDSYEQYF.

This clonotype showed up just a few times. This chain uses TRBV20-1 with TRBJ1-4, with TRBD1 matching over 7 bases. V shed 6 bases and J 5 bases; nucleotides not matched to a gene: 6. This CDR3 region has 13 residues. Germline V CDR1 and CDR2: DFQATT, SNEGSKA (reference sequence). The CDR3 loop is CSAEDRVNEKLFF. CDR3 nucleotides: TGCAGTGCCGAAGACAGGGTAAATGAAAAACTGTTTTTT.

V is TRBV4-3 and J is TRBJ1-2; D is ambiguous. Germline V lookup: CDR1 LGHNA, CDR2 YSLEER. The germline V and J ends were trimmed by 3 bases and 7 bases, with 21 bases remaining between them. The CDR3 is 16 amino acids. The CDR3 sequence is CASSQGTPSGDSGYTF. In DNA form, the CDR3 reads TGCGCCAGCAGCCAGGGCACACCATCTGGGGATAGTGGCTACACCTTC.

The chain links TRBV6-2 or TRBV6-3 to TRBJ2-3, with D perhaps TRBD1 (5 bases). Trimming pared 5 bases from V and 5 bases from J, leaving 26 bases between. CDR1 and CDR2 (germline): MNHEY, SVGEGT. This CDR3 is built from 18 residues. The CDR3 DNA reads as TGTGCCAGCAGTACCAAGCCAAGGACCCCGACCGACAGAGATACGCAGTATTTT. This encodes CASSTKPRTPTDRDTQYF.

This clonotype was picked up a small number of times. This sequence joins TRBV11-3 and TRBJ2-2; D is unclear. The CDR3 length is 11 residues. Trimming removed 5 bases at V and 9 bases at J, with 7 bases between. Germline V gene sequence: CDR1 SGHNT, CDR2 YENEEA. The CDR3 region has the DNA TGTGCCAGCAGCCGGATGCGGGAGCTGTTTTTT. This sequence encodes CASSRMRELFF.

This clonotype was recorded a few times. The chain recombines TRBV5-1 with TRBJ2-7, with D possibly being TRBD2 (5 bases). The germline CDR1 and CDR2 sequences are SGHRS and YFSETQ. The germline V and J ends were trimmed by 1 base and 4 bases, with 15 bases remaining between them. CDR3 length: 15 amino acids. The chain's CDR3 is CASSLFGGSWYEQYF. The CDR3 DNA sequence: TGCGCCAGCAGCTTGTTCGGCGGGTCTTGGTACGAGCAGTACTTC.

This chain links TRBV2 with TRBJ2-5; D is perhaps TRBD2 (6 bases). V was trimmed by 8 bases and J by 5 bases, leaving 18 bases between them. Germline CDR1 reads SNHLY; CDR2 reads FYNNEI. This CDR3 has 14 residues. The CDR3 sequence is CASGPGTPGETQYF. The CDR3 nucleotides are TGTGCCAGCGGACCCGGGACTCCCGGGGAGACCCAGTACTTC.

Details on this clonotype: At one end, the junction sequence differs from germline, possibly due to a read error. CDR3 in DNA: TGTGCCAGCAGTCGGGACGGCTTTCCGCTAGACTTC. This sequence encodes CASSRDGFPLDF. V is TRBV7-6 and J is TRBJ2-7; the D call may be TRBD1 or TRBD2 (5 bases each). This CDR3 is built from 12 residues. CDR1 and CDR2 (germline): SGHVS, FNYEAQ.

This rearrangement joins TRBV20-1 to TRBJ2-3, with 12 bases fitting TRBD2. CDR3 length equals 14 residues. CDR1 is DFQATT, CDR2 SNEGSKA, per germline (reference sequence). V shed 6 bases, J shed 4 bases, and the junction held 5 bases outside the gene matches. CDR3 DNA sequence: TGCAGTGCAGCTAGCGGGGGGGGCCCAGATACGCAGTATTTT. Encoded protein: CSAASGGGPDTQYF.

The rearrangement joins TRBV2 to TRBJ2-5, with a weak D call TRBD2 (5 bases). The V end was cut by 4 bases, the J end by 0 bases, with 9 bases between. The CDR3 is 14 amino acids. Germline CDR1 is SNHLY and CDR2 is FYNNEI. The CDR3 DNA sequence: TGTGCCAGCAGTGGGACTGCAAACCAAGAGACCCAGTACTTC. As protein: CASSGTANQETQYF.

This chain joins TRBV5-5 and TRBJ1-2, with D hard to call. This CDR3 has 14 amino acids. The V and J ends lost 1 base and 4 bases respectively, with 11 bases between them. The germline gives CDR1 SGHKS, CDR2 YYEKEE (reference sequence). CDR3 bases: TGTGCCAGCAGCTTGCATATGGGTGGCTATGGCTACACCTTC. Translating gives CASSLHMGGYGYTF.

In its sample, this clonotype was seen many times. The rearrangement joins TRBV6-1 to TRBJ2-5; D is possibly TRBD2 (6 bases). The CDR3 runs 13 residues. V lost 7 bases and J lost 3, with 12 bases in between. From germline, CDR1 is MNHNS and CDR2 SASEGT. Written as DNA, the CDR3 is TGTGCCAGCACCCCTCCGGGGGAAGAGACCCAGTACTTC. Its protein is CASTPPGEETQYF.

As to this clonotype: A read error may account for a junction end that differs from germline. The CDR3 DNA reads TGTGCCACGGGGTCGAGGGGTACCACTGGAAACACCATTTATTTT. Translated, it gives CATGSRGTTGNTIYF. This chain joins TRBV24-1 and TRBJ1-3, with D tentatively TRBD1 (5 bases). CDR1 KGHDR and CDR2 SFDVKD come from the germline V gene. The length of the CDR3 is 15 residues.

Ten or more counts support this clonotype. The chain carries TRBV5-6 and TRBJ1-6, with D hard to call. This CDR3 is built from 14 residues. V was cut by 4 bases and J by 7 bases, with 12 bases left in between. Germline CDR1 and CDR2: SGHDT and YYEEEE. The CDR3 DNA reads TGTGCCAGCAGCCTCGGGCCCGTCAATTCACCCCTCCACTTT. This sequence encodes CASSLGPVNSPLHF.

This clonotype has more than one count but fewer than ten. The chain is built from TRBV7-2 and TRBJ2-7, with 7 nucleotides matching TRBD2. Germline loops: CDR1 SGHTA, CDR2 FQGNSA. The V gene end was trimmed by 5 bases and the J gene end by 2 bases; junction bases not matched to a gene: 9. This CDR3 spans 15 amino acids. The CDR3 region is CASSQGAGEAYEQYF. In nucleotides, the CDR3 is TGTGCCAGCAGCCAAGGGGCGGGGGAAGCCTACGAGCAGTACTTC. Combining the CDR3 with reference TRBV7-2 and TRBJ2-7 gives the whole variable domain GAGVSQSPSNKVTEKGKDVELRCDPISGHTALYWYRQSLGQGLEFLIYFQGNSAPDKSGLPSDRFSAERTGGSVSTLTIQRTQQEDSAVYLCASSQGAGEAYEQYFGPGTRLTVT.

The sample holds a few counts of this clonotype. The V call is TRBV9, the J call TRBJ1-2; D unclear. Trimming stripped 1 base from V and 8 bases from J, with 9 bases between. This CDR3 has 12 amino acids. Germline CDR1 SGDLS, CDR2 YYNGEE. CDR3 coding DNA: TGTGCCAGCAGCGTACTAGGGAAAGGCTACACCTTC. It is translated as CASSVLGKGYTF.

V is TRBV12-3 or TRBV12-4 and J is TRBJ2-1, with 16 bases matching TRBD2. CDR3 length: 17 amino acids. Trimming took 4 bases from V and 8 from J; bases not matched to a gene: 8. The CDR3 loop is CASSWGLAGGSQDEQFF. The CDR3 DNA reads TGTGCCAGCAGTTGGGGACTAGCGGGAGGGTCTCAAGATGAGCAGTTCTTC.

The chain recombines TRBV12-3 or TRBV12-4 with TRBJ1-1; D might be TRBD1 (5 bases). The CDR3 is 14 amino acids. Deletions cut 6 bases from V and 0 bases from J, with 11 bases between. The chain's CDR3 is CASRSGPMNTEAFF. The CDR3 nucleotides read TGTGCCAGCAGGTCGGGGCCCATGAACACTGAAGCTTTCTTT.

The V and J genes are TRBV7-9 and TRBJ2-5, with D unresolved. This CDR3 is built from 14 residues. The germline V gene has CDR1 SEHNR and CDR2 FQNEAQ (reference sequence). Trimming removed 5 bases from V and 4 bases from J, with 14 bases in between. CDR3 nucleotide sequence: TGTGCCAGCAGCCCTCCTAGATCCTTAGAGACCCAGTACTTC. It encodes CASSPPRSLETQYF.

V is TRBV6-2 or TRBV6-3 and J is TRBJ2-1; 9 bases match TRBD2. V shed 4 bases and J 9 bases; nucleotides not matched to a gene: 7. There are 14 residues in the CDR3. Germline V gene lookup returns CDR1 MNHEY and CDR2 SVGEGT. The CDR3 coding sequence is TGTGCCAGCAGTTGGCAGCGGGAGGCCGGTGAGCAGTTCTTC. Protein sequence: CASSWQREAGEQFF.

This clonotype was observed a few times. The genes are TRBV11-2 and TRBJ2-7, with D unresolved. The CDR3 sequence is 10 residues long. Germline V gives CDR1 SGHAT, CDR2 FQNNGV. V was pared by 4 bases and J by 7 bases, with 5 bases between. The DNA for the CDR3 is TGTGCCAGCAGCTCTCTGGAGCAGTACTTC. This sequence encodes CASSSLEQYF. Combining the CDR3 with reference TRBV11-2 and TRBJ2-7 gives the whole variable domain EAGVAQSPRYKIIEKRQSVAFWCNPISGHATLYWYQQILGQGPKLLIQFQNNGVVDDSQLPKDRFSAERLKGVDSTLKIQPAKLEDSAVYLCASSSLEQYFGPGTRLTVT.